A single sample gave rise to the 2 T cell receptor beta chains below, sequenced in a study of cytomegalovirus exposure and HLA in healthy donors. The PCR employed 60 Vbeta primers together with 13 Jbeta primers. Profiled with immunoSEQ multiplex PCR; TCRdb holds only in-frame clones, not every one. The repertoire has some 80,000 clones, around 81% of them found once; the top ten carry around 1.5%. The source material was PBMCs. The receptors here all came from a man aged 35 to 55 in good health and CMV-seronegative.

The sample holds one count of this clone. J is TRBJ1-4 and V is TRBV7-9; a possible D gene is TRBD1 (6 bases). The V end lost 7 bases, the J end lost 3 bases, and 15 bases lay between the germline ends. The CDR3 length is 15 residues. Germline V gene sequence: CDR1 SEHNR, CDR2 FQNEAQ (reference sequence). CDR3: CASTGGGRANEKLFF. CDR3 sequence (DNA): TGTGCCAGCACGGGGGGCGGTCGAGCTAATGAAAAACTGTTTTTT.

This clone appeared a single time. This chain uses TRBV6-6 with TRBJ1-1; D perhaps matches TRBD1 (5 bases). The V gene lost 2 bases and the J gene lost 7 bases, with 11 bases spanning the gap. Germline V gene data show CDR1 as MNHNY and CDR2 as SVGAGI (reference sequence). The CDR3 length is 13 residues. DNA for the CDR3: TGTGCCAGCAGTTACGGTCAGGGAAATGAAGCTTTCTTT. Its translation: CASSYGQGNEAFF.